This TCR beta chain appears in the sequencing data of a study of T cell repertoires in cytomegalovirus infection (dated by TCRdb to about 2019). Background on the whole study: Donor HLA type was relevant to the analysis, because carriage of CMV infection together with the matching HLA type was indicated by public TCR beta signatures. What the research found in general, with its limitations: In both this cohort and an independent cohort of 300 to 450 donors, the cumulative frequency of public TCR beta family members distinguished carriers of CMV infection plus the relevant HLA type. The ex vivo response was dominated by HLA-C-restricted CMV-specific TCR beta clonotypes, and the single most frequent clonotype in two of eight donors was supplied by these HLA-C-restricted clonotypes.

The germline V gene yields SGHTA for CDR1 and FQGNSA for CDR2. V is cut by 2 bases and J by 3 bases, and the space between the germline ends is 17 bases. The CDR3 numbers 17 residues from cysteine through phenylalanine. Of the read, only the CDR3 DNA is kept; its 51 bases are in frame from base 1. This clonotype occurred many times. Its antigen has not been determined. The record has no base qualities; no much larger clone is one base away. The instrument given in TCRdb is Illumina HiSeq 1500. TCRdb reprocessing: public reads trimmed at Q25 with fastp, clones called with MiXCR, in-frame beta chains kept. Rows with one shared CDR3 protein collapse into an entry with the most common genes and DNA. The sample table holds 150,000 to 200,000 distinct CDR3 sequences, of which approximately 28% were seen once. Of the sample, approximately 31% is held by the ten largest clones.

The sample consisted of PBMCs. The TCR was taken from a human donor in good health (CMV status not recorded). Some clones in this sample may be carry-over from other donors' samples. The chain is made from TRBV7-2 and TRBJ2-1; D gene: possibly TRBD1, on 6 matching bases. CDR3 region: CASSLRVDSRNYNEQFF. The nucleotide sequence reads as follows: TGTGCCAGCAGCTTAAGGGTGGACAGCCGAAACTACAATGAGCAGTTCTTC. The reference TRBV7-2 and TRBJ2-1 proteins fill in what lies around the CDR3, so the full variable domain reads GAGVSQSPSNKVTEKGKDVELRCDPISGHTALYWYRQSLGQGLEFLIYFQGNSAPDKSGLPSDRFSAERTGGSVSTLTIQRTQQEDSAVYLCASSLRVDSRNYNEQFFGPGTRLTVL.